Sequencing of this T cell receptor (beta chain) was carried out in a study of T cell responses to AZD1222 COVID-19 vaccine. TCRdb keeps only in-frame clones here, not all; method: immunoSEQ multiplex PCR. The sample lists roughly 160,000 clones; around nine tenths were seen once. Broader study findings: Epitopes outside B.1.351 and B.1.1.7 mutated regions reportedly drew nearly half of spike TCRs. Seropositive AZD1222 recipients at baseline numbered only six or seven.

Comments on this clone: The antigen remains undetermined.

The CDR3 contains 15 residues. The V gene's germline CDR1 is SNHLY and CDR2 FYNNEI. Trimming took 7 bases from V and 3 from J; bases not matched to a gene: 6. The sequence derives from an adult who received the AZD1222 COVID-19 vaccine. The chain combines TRBV2 with TRBJ1-5, with 10 bases fitting TRBD1. The sample in question was peripheral blood, obtained 28 days after the second AZD1222 dose. CDR3 coding DNA: TGTGCCAGCAAGTGGGGGACAGGGGACAATCAGCCCCAGCATTTT. Encoded protein: CASKWGTGDNQPQHF.